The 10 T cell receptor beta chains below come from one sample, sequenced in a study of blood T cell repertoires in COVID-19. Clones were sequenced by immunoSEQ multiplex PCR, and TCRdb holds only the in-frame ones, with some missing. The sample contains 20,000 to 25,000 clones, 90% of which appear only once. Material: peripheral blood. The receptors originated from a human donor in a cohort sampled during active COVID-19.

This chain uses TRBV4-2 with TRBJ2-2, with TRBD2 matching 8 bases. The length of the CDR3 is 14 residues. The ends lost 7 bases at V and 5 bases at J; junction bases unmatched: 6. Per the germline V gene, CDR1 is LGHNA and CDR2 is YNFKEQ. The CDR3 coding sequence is TGTGCCAGCACCCCAGCGGGGGAGACCGGGGAGCTGTTTTTT. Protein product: CASTPAGETGELFF.

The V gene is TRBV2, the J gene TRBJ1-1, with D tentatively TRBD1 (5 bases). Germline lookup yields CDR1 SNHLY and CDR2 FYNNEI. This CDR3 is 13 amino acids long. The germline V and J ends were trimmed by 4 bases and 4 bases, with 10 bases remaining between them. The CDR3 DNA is TGTGCCAGCAGTGTAGGGGTGGGCACTGAAGCTTTCTTT. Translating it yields CASSVGVGTEAFF.

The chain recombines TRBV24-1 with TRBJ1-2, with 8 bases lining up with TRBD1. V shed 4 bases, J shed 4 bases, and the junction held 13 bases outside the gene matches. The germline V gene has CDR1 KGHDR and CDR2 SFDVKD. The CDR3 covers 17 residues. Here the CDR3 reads CATSDKDRAPPRYGYTF. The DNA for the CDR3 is TGTGCCACCAGTGACAAGGACAGGGCGCCCCCCCGCTATGGCTACACCTTC.

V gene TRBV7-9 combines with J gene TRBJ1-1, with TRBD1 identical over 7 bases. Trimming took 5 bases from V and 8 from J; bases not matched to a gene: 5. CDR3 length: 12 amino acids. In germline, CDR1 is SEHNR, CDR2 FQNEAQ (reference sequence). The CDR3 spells CASSPDRREAFF. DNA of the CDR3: TGTGCCAGCAGCCCGGACAGGCGAGAAGCTTTCTTT.

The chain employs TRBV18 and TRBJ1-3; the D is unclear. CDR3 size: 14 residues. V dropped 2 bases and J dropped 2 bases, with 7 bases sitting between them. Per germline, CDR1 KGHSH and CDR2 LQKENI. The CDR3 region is CASSPSSAGNTIYF. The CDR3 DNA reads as TGTGCCAGCTCACCATCATCGGCTGGAAACACCATATATTTT.

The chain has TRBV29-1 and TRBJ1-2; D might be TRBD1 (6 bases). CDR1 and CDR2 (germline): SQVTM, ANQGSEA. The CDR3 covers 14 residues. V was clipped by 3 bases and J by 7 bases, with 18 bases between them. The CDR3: CSVDEFAGGGGYTF. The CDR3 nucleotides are TGCAGCGTTGACGAATTCGCGGGGGGCGGTGGCTACACCTTC.

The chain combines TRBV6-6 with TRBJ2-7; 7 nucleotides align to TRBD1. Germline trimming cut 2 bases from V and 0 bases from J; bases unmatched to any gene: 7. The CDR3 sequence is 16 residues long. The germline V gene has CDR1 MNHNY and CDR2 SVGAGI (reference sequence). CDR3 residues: CASSYPGQFSSYEQYF. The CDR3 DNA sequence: TGTGCCAGCAGTTACCCGGGACAGTTCAGCTCCTACGAGCAGTACTTC.

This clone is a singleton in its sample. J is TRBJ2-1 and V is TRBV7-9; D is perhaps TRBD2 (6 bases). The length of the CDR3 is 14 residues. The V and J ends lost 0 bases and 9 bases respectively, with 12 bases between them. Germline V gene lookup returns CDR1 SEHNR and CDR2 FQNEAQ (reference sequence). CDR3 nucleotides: TGTGCCAGCAGCTTAGCGGGGAGGTACGGTGAGCAGTTCTTC. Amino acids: CASSLAGRYGEQFF. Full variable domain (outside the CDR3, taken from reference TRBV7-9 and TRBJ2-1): DTGVSQNPRHKITKRGQNVTFRCDPISEHNRLYWYRQTLGQGPEFLTYFQNEAQLEKSRLLSDRFSAERPKGSFSTLEIQRTEQGDSAMYLCASSLAGRYGEQFFGPGTRLTVL.

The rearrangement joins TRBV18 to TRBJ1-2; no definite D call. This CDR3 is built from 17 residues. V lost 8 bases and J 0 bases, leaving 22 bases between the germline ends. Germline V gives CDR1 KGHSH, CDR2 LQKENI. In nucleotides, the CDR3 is TGTGCCAGCACCCCGAACTCTCCGCGGGGAGCTAACTATGGCTACACCTTC. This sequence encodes CASTPNSPRGANYGYTF.

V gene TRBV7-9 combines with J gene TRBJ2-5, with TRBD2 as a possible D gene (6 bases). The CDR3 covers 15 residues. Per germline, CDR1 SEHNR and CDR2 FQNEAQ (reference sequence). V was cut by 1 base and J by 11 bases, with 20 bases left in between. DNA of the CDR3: TGTGCCAGCAGCTTAGGGGGGAGGAGTCTGGGATCTCAGTACTTC. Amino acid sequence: CASSLGGRSLGSQYF. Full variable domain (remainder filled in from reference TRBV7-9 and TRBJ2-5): DTGVSQNPRHKITKRGQNVTFRCDPISEHNRLYWYRQTLGQGPEFLTYFQNEAQLEKSRLLSDRFSAERPKGSFSTLEIQRTEQGDSAMYLCASSLGGRSLGSQYFGPGTRLLVL.